This T cell receptor beta chain comes out of a study of blood T cell repertoires in COVID-19. Background on the study: In each case, the material was cDNA or gDNA derived from T cells, B-cell-depleted T cells, or PBMCs.

The table came from immunoSEQ multiplex PCR; TCRdb's copy has only in-frame clones and leaves some out. In the table there are about 310,000 clones, under 90% of which are singletons. Germline V gene lookup returns CDR1 SGHRS and CDR2 YFSETQ. The CDR3 is made up of 16 amino acids. Trimming removed 1 base from V and 5 bases from J; junction bases left unmatched: 5. This clonotype was sampled from a man in his sixties who had recovered from COVID-19. The J gene is TRBJ1-6, the V gene TRBV5-1, with 8 nucleotides matching TRBD1. Sequencing was done on a sample of PBMCs or T cells enriched from blood (not recorded which). CDR3 region: CASSLNDRGHNSPLHF. For the CDR3, the DNA is TGCGCCAGCAGCTTGAACGACAGGGGCCATAATTCACCCCTCCACTTT.